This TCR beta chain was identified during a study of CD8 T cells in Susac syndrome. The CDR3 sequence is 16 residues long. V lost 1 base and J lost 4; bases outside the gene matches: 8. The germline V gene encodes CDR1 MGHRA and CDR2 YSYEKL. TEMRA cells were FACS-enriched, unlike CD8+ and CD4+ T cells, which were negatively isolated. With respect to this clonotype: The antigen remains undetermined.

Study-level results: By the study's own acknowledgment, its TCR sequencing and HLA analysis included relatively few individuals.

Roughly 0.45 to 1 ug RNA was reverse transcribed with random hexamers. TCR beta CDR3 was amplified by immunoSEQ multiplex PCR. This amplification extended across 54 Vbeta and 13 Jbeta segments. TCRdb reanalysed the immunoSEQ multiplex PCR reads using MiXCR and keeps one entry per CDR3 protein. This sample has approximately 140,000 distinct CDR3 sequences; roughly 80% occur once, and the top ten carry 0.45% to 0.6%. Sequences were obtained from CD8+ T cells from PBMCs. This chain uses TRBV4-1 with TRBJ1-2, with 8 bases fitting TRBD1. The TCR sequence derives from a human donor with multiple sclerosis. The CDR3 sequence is CASSQAAQGAGYGYTF. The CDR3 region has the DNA TGCGCCAGCAGCCAAGCGGCCCAGGGGGCGGGCTATGGCTACACCTTC.